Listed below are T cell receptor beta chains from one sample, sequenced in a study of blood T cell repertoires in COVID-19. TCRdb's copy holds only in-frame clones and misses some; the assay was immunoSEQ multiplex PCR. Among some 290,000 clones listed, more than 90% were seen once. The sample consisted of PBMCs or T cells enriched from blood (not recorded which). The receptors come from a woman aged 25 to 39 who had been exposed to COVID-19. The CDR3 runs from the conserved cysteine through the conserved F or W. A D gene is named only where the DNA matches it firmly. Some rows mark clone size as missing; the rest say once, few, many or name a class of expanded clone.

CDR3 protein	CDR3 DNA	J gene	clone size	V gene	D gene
CASSSTLGIYGYTF	TGTGCCAGCAGCTCCACCCTCGGGATCTATGGCTACACCTTC	TRBJ1-2	NA	TRBV11-2	NA
CASSANGINYGYTF	TGTGCCAGTAGTGCGAACGGGATAAACTATGGCTACACCTTC	TRBJ1-2	NA	TRBV19	NA
CAISEDRNYGYTF	TGTGCCATCAGTGAGGACAGGAACTATGGCTACACCTTC	TRBJ1-2	NA	TRBV10-3	NA
CSARDGGKAFF	TGCAGTGCTAGAGATGGGGGGAAAGCTTTCTTT	TRBJ1-1	NA	TRBV20-1	NA
CASSLDPDQPQHF	TGTGCCAGCAGCTTAGATCCGGATCAGCCCCAGCATTTT	TRBJ1-5	NA	TRBV11-2	NA
CASSQGTGVRYGYTF	TGTGCCAGCAGCCAAGGGACGGGAGTTCGGTATGGCTACACCTTC	TRBJ1-2	NA	TRBV4-2	NA
CASSWAMTGQETQYF	TGTGCCAGCAGCTGGGCGATGACAGGGCAAGAGACCCAGTACTTC	TRBJ2-5	NA	TRBV11-2	TRBD1
CACVGTGSYEQYF	TGTGCCTGTGTGGGAACAGGGTCCTACGAGCAGTACTTC	TRBJ2-7	NA	TRBV30	NA
CASSETGLAGAKGQYF	TGTGCCAGCAGCGAAACGGGGCTAGCGGGGGCTAAGGGGCAGTACTTC	TRBJ2-7	NA	TRBV3-1/TRBV3-2	TRBD2
CASSLQGNNQPQHF	TGCGCCAGCAGTTTACAGGGGAACAATCAGCCCCAGCATTTT	TRBJ1-5	once	TRBV5-1	TRBD1
CASRSSGVYGYTF	TGTGCCAGCCGCTCCTCGGGGGTCTATGGCTACACCTTC	TRBJ1-2	NA	TRBV11-2	NA
CASSLQGKWDTEAFF	TGTGCCAGCAGCTTACAGGGGAAGTGGGACACTGAAGCTTTCTTT	TRBJ1-1	NA	TRBV9	TRBD1
CASSVYRGLDYGYTF	TGTGCCAGCAGTGTCTACAGGGGGCTAGACTATGGCTACACCTTC	TRBJ1-2	once	TRBV25-1	TRBD1
CASSLAGGLEAFF	TGTGCCAGCAGCTTGGCCGGGGGGCTTGAAGCTTTCTTT	TRBJ1-1	NA	TRBV5-8	NA
CASSQVRGTDTQYF	TGCGCCAGCAGCCAAGTACGGGGCACAGATACGCAGTATTTT	TRBJ2-3	NA	TRBV4-1	NA
CASSQVNRGGYTF	TGTGCCAGCAGCCAAGTCAACAGGGGTGGCTACACCTTC	TRBJ1-2	NA	TRBV3-1/TRBV3-2	TRBD1
CASSERGLVTNYGYTF	TGTGCCAGCAGTGAAAGGGGGCTCGTAACTAACTATGGCTACACCTTC	TRBJ1-2	NA	TRBV6-1	TRBD1
CASRPLAGGPGELFF	TGTGCCAGCAGGCCCCTAGCGGGGGGCCCCGGGGAGCTGTTTTTT	TRBJ2-2	NA	TRBV6-5	TRBD2
CASSRGSGSDTEAFF	TGTGCCAGCAGCCGGGGATCAGGGTCGGACACTGAAGCTTTCTTT	TRBJ1-1	NA	TRBV3-1/TRBV3-2	NA
CASSESGQGWGTEAFF	TGTGCCAGCAGTGAATCCGGACAGGGGTGGGGCACTGAAGCTTTCTTT	TRBJ1-1	NA	TRBV25-1	TRBD1
CATRSSGREYTEAFF	TGTGCCACCAGATCAAGCGGCAGAGAGTACACTGAAGCTTTCTTT	TRBJ1-1	NA	TRBV24-1	NA
CASSLSSLGGEDGYTF	TGTGCCAGCAGTTTATCATCCCTAGGGGGGGAGGATGGCTACACCTTC	TRBJ1-2	NA	TRBV27	NA
CASSFSGGAHNEQFF	TGTGCCAGCAGCTTTAGCGGGGGGGCCCACAATGAGCAGTTCTTC	TRBJ2-1	once	TRBV11-3	TRBD2
CASSPVGRGYGYTF	TGCGCCAGCAGCCCCGTGGGGCGGGGCTATGGCTACACCTTC	TRBJ1-2	NA	TRBV4-1	NA
CASSLDPGGGATGELFF	TGTGCCAGCAGCTTAGATCCCGGGGGGGGAGCCACCGGGGAGCTGTTTTTT	TRBJ2-2	NA	TRBV7-2	TRBD2
CASSKATVTYNEQFF	TGTGCCAGCAGCAAAGCTACAGTTACCTACAATGAGCAGTTCTTC	TRBJ2-1	NA	TRBV21-1	NA
CASSRGQRNTEAFF	TGCGCCAGCAGCAGGGGACAGCGGAACACTGAAGCTTTCTTT	TRBJ1-1	NA	TRBV5-1	TRBD1
CASSPRLWGAYEQYF	TGTGCCAGCAGTCCTCGGTTGTGGGGAGCCTACGAGCAGTACTTC	TRBJ2-7	NA	TRBV27	NA
CASSPGTASGNTIYF	TGTGCCAGCAGCCCAGGGACAGCCTCTGGAAACACCATATATTTT	TRBJ1-3	NA	TRBV5-4	TRBD1
CASSNRAETQYF	TGTGCCAGCAGTAACAGGGCTGAGACCCAGTACTTC	TRBJ2-5	once	TRBV27	NA
CASTPGTGSGYTF	TGTGCCAGCACCCCGGGGACAGGGAGTGGCTACACCTTC	TRBJ1-2	NA	TRBV6-5	TRBD1
CASSLGAGGREKLFF	TGTGCCAGCAGCTTAGGGGCAGGGGGCCGTGAAAAACTGTTTTTT	TRBJ1-4	NA	TRBV11-2	TRBD1
CASSLFGHNEQFF	TGCGCCAGCAGCCTGTTTGGCCACAATGAGCAGTTCTTC	TRBJ2-1	NA	TRBV5-1	NA
CASSLGRAFYNSPLHF	TGTGCCAGCAGCTTGGGCAGGGCTTTCTATAATTCACCCCTCCACTTT	TRBJ1-6	NA	TRBV5-6	NA
CASSLTGQADSPLHF	TGCGCCAGCAGCTTGACGGGACAGGCGGATTCACCCCTCCACTTT	TRBJ1-6	NA	TRBV5-1	TRBD1
CAISDNRGGNQPQHF	TGTGCCATCAGTGATAACAGGGGAGGCAATCAGCCCCAGCATTTT	TRBJ1-5	NA	TRBV10-3	TRBD1
CASSPRGLTSGNTIYF	TGTGCCAGCTCACCACGCGGACTGACCTCTGGAAACACCATATATTTT	TRBJ1-3	NA	TRBV18	NA
CASSLGWGDYGYTF	TGCGCCAGCAGCTTAGGTTGGGGAGACTATGGCTACACCTTC	TRBJ1-2	NA	TRBV5-1	NA
CASSILVSSYNEQFF	TGTGCCAGCAGTATCCTTGTCAGCTCCTACAATGAGCAGTTCTTC	TRBJ2-1	NA	TRBV6-5	NA
CASSQRAGESYGYTF	TGTGCCAGCAGCCAAAGAGCAGGGGAGTCGTATGGCTACACCTTC	TRBJ1-2	NA	TRBV4-2	NA
CASSIGSGSNQPQHF	TGTGCCAGTAGTATAGGAAGCGGTAGCAATCAGCCCCAGCATTTT	TRBJ1-5	NA	TRBV19	NA
CASSYRAGDTYEQYF	TGTGCCAGCAGTTACAGAGCAGGGGATACCTACGAGCAGTACTTC	TRBJ2-7	NA	TRBV6-5	NA
CASSSNYEQYF	TGTGCCAGCAGCTCAAACTACGAGCAGTACTTC	TRBJ2-7	NA	TRBV14	NA
CASSFEGVSPLHF	TGTGCCAGCAGCTTTGAAGGGGTCTCACCCCTCCACTTT	TRBJ1-6	few	TRBV7-9	NA
CASRRGQLNTEAFF	TGTGCCAGCAGACGCGGACAGTTGAACACTGAAGCTTTCTTT	TRBJ1-1	NA	TRBV6-6	NA
CASTRTSGQGAGGAQYF	TGTGCCAGCACCCGGACTTCCGGACAGGGGGCTGGGGGGGCGCAGTATTTT	TRBJ2-3	NA	TRBV5-4	TRBD1
CASSLPWEASSAQYF	TGTGCCAGCAGCTTGCCTTGGGAGGCGTCAAGTGCCCAGTACTTC	TRBJ2-5	NA	TRBV5-4	NA
CASSNRVGQAYQPQHF	TGTGCCAGTAGTAACAGGGTCGGACAGGCTTATCAGCCCCAGCATTTT	TRBJ1-5	NA	TRBV19	TRBD1
CASSSEGEAQYF	TGTGCCAGCAGTTCGGAAGGAGAGGCCCAGTACTTC	TRBJ2-5	NA	TRBV27	NA
CASSPDRGTRDGYTF	TGCGCCAGCAGCCCGGATAGGGGGACCCGCGATGGCTACACCTTC	TRBJ1-2	NA	TRBV5-1	NA
CASSPQQGAFAEAFF	TGTGCCAGCTCACCCCAACAGGGGGCATTCGCTGAAGCTTTCTTT	TRBJ1-1	NA	TRBV18	TRBD1